The source of this T cell receptor beta chain is a study of blood T cell repertoires in COVID-19. The overall study: Sites in the United States, Italy and Spain provided acute and convalescent COVID-19 samples. PBMCs, B-cell-depleted T cells, or T cells provided the cDNA or gDNA that made up the material.

Some clones are missing from TCRdb's copy, which holds only in-frame ones; the method was immunoSEQ multiplex PCR. This sample has some 100,000 clones, with roughly nine tenths found just once. The specimen was peripheral blood. The sequence was collected from a man between 65 and 85 years old who had recovered from COVID-19.

CDR3 residues: CSARETSGNEQFF. Here the CDR3 DNA reads TGCAGCGCCCGGGAAACCTCCGGGAATGAGCAGTTCTTC. The chain combines TRBV29-1 with TRBJ2-1; possibly TRBD2 for D (5 bases). Trimming removed 7 bases from V and 7 bases from J, with 17 bases in between. Looked up from germline, CDR1 is SQVTM and CDR2 is ANQGSEA. The CDR3 has 13 amino acids.